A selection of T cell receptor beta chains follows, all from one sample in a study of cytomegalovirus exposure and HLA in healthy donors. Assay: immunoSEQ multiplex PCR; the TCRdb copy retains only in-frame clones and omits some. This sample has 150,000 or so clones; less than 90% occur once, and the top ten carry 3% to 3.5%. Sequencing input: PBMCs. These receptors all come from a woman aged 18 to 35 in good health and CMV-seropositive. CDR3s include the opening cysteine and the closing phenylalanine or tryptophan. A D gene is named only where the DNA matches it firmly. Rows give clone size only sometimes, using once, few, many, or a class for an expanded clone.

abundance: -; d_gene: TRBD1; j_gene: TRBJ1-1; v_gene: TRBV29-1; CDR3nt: TGCAGCGTCGATCCCGAGGACAGGGGCACTGAAGCTTTCTTT; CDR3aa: CSVDPEDRGTEAFF
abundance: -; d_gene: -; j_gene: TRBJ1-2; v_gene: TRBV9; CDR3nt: TGTGCCAGCAGCCTAGGGTCTGGGGCCTATGGCTACACCTTC; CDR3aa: CASSLGSGAYGYTF
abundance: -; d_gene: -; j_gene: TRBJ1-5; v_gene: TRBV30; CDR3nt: TGTGCCTGGACCGCGGCGGGGAAAAATCAGCCCCAGCATTTT; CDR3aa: CAWTAAGKNQPQHF
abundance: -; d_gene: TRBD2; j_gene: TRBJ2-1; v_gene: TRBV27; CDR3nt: TGTGCCAGCAGTCCTATAGCGGGAGGCCACAATGAGCAGTTCTTC; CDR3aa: CASSPIAGGHNEQFF
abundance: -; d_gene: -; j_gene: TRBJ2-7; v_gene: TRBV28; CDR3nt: TGTGCCAGCAGACCCTGGGGCACCGGGCGGGAGCAGTACTTC; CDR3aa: CASRPWGTGREQYF
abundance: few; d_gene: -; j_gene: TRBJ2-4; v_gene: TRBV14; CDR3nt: TGTGCCAGCAGCCCCTATTTAGATGACATTCAGTACTTC; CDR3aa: CASSPYLDDIQYF
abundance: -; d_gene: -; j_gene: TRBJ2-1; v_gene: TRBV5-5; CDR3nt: TGTGCCAGCAGCTTGCTCTGGGGCAGCTACAATGAGCAGTTCTTC; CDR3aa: CASSLLWGSYNEQFF
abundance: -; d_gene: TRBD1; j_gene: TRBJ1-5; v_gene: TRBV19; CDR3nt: TGTGCCAGTAGTATCGGGGACAGGGTGGCTCAGCCCCAGCATTTT; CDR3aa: CASSIGDRVAQPQHF
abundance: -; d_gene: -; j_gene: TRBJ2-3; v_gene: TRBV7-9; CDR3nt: TGTGCCAGCAGCTTAACTGGGGCCGTAGATACGCAGTATTTT; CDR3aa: CASSLTGAVDTQYF
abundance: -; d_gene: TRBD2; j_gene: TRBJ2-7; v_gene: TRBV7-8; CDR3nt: TGTGCCAGCAGCTTAAGTCTAGCGGGAGTTGAGCAGTACTTC; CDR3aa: CASSLSLAGVEQYF
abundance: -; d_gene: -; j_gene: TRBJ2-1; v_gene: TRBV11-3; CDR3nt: TGTGCCAGCAGCTTAGGGACAGATTACAATGAGCAGTTCTTC; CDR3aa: CASSLGTDYNEQFF
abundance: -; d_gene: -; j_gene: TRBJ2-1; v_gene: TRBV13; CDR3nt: TGTGCCAGCAGCTTAGGCATGGAGCAGTTCTTC; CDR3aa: CASSLGMEQFF
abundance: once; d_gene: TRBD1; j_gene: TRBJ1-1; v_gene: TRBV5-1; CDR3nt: TGCGCCAGCAGCCCTGGGACAGCCTGGAAGAACACTGAAGCTTTCTTT; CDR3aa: CASSPGTAWKNTEAFF
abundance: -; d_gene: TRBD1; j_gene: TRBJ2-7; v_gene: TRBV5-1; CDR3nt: TGCGCCAGCAACAAGGACAGGGGCAAGGAGCAGTACTTC; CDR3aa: CASNKDRGKEQYF
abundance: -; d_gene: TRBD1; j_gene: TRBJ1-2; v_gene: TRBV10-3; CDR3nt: TGTGCCATCAGTGAGGACAGGGGGACGAATAACTATGGCTACACCTTC; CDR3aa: CAISEDRGTNNYGYTF
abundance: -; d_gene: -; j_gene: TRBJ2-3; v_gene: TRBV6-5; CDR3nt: TGTGCCAGCAGACTACAGGGAATTGGGGCAGATACGCAGTATTTT; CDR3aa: CASRLQGIGADTQYF
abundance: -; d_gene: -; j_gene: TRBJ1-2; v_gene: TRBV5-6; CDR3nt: TGTGCCAGCAGCTTAACCGGGACACGGGTTAACTATGGCTACACCTTC; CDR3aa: CASSLTGTRVNYGYTF
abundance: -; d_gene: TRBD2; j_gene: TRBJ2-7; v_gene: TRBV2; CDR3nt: TGTGCCAGCAGTGAAGGGACTAGCGGGAGGAACTACGAGCAGTACTTC; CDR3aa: CASSEGTSGRNYEQYF
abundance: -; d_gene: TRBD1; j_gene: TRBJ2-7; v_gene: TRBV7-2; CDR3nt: TGTGCCAGCAGCCGGACAGGGGGCAACGAGCAGTACTTC; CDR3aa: CASSRTGGNEQYF
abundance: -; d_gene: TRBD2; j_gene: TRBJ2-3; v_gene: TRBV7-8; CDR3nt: TGTGCCAGCACTCTTCGGGGGCTGACTAGCGGGAGGACAGATACGCAGTATTTT; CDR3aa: CASTLRGLTSGRTDTQYF